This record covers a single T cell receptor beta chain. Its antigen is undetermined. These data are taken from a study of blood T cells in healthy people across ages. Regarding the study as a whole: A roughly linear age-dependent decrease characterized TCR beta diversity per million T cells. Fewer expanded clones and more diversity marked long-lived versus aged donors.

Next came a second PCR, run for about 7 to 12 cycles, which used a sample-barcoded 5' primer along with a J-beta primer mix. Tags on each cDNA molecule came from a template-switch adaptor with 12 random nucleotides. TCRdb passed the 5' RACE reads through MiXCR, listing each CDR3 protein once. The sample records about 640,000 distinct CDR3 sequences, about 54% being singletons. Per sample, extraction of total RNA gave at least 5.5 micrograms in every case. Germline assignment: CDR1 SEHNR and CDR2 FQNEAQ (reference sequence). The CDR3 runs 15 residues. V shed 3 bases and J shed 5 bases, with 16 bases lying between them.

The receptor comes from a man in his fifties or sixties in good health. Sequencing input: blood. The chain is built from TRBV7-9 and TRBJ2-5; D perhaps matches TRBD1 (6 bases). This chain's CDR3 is CASSFVVPGVETQYF. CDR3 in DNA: TGTGCCAGCAGCTTTGTAGTTCCAGGGGTTGAGACCCAGTACTTC. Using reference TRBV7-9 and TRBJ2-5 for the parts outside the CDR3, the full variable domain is DTGVSQNPRHKITKRGQNVTFRCDPISEHNRLYWYRQTLGQGPEFLTYFQNEAQLEKSRLLSDRFSAERPKGSFSTLEIQRTEQGDSAMYLCASSFVVPGVETQYFGPGTRLLVL.